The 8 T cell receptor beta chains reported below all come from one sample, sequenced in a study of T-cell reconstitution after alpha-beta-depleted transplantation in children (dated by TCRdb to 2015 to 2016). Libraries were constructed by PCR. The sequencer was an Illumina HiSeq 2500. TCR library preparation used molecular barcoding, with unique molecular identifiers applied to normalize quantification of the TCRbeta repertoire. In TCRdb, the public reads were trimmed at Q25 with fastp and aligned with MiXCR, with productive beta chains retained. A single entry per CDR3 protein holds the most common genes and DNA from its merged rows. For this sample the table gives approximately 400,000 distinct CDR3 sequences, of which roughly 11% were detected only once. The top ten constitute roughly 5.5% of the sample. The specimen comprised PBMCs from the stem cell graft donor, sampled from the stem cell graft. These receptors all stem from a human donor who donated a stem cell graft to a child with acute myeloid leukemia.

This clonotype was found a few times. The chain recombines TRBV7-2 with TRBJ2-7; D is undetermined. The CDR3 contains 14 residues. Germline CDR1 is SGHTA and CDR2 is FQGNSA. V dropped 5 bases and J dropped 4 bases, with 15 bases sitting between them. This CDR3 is CASSPRKGSYEQYF. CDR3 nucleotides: TGTGCCAGCAGCCCAAGGAAGGGAAGTTACGAGCAGTACTTC.

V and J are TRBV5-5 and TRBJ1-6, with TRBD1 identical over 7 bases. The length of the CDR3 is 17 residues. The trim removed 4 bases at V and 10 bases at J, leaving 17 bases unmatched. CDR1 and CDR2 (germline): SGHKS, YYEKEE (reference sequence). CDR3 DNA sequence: TGTGCCAGCAGCCCTGGGACAGCCAGAGGGGACCGGTCACCCCTCCACTTT. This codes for CASSPGTARGDRSPLHF.

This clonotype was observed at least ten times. CDR3 DNA sequence: TGTGCCAGCAGTAGACAGGGCTCCTACGAGCAGTACGTC. Amino acids: CASSRQGSYEQYV. The chain uses TRBV6-1 and TRBJ2-7; 7 bases line up with TRBD1. Germline V CDR1 and CDR2: MNHNS, SASEGT. This CDR3 contains 13 residues. V dropped 5 bases and J dropped 0; count of bases not matched to a gene: 1.

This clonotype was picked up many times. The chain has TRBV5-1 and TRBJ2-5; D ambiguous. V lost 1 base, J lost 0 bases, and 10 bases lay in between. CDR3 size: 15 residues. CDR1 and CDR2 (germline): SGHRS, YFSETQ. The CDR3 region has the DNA TGCGCCAGCAGCTTGATCGCGGCCGACCAAGAGACCCAGTACTTC. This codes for CASSLIAADQETQYF.

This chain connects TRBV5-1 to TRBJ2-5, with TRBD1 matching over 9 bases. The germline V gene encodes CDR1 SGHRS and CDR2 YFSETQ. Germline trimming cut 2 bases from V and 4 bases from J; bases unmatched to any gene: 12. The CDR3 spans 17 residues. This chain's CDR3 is CASSFNSNRGLLETQYF. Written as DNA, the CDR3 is TGCGCCAGCAGCTTTAACTCCAACAGGGGGCTGTTAGAGACCCAGTACTTC. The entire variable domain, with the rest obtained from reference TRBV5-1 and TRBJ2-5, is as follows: KAGVTQTPRYLIKTRGQQVTLSCSPISGHRSVSWYQQTPGQGLQFLFEYFSETQRNKGNFPGRFSGRQFSNSRSEMNVSTLELGDSALYLCASSFNSNRGLLETQYFGPGTRLLVL.

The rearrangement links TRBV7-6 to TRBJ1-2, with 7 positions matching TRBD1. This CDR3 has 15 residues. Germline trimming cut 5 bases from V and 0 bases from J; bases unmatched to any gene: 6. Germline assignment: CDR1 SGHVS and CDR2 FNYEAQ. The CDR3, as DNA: TGTGCCAGCAGCCCAGACAGGGTTCCTAACTATGGCTACACCTTC. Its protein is CASSPDRVPNYGYTF.

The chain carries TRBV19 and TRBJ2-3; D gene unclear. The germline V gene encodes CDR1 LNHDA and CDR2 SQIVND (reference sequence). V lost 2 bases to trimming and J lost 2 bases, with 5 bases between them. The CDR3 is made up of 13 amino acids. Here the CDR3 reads CASSIRDTDTQYF. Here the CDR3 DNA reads TGTGCCAGTAGTATAAGGGACACAGATACGCAGTATTTT.

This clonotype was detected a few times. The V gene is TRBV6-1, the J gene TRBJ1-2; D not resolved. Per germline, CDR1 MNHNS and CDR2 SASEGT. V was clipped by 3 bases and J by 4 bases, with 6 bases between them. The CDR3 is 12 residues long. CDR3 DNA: TGTGCCAGCAGTGAGAGTGCCTATGGCTACACCTTC. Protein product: CASSESAYGYTF.